The 29 T cell receptor beta chains listed next were all sequenced from one sample in a study of CD8+ T cells in alopecia areata. RNA extraction was followed by reverse transcription into cDNA, which acted as the sequencing template. Assay used: immunoSEQ multiplex PCR; TCRdb lists only in-frame clones, some missing. The sample consists of approximately 89,000 clones, about 51% of them appearing once. Material: NKG2D-high CD8+ T cells sorted from blood. The receptors originated from a human donor with alopecia areata.

This clone was observed a handful of times. The V call is TRBV7-9, the J call TRBJ2-1; perhaps TRBD1 as D (5 bases). Germline V lookup: CDR1 SEHNR, CDR2 FQNEAQ (reference sequence). The CDR3 is made up of 15 amino acids. Trimming removed 4 bases from V and 4 bases from J, with 14 bases in between. The CDR3 spells CASSSPRQTYNEQFF. The CDR3 region has the DNA TGTGCCAGCAGCTCACCCAGACAGACTTACAATGAGCAGTTCTTC. Combining the CDR3 with reference TRBV7-9 and TRBJ2-1 gives the whole variable domain DTGVSQNPRHKITKRGQNVTFRCDPISEHNRLYWYRQTLGQGPEFLTYFQNEAQLEKSRLLSDRFSAERPKGSFSTLEIQRTEQGDSAMYLCASSSPRQTYNEQFFGPGTRLTVL.

This sequence joins TRBV18 and TRBJ2-4; D unresolved. Germline V gene data show CDR1 as KGHSH and CDR2 as LQKENI. The CDR3 spans 14 residues. V was cut by 0 bases and J by 7 bases, with 10 bases left in between. The CDR3 sequence: CASSPPGQKNIQYF. The DNA for the CDR3 is TGTGCCAGCTCACCACCAGGCCAGAAGAACATTCAGTACTTC.

The J gene is TRBJ2-2, the V gene TRBV29-1; 8 bases match TRBD1. Trimming took 7 bases from V and 7 from J; bases not matched to a gene: 8. Germline lookup yields CDR1 SQVTM and CDR2 ANQGSEA. The CDR3 is made up of 13 amino acids. The CDR3 DNA reads TGCAGCGGAACACAGGGGGTTGGCGGGGAGCTGTTTTTT. Amino acids: CSGTQGVGGELFF.

The chain employs TRBV4-1 and TRBJ2-5; D possibly corresponds to TRBD1 (5 bases). This CDR3 contains 15 residues. The V gene lost 0 bases and the J gene lost 8 bases, with 16 bases spanning the gap. The germline CDR1 and CDR2 sequences are MGHRA and YSYEKL. CDR3 in amino acids: CASSQEKAGLDTQYF. CDR3 sequence (DNA): TGCGCCAGCAGCCAAGAGAAGGCAGGGCTGGATACCCAGTACTTC.

In regard to this clone: At one end, the junction sequence differs from germline, possibly due to a read error. V is TRBV30 and J is TRBJ2-1; TRBD1 agrees at 12 bases. Germline values: CDR1 GTSNPN, CDR2 SVGIG (reference sequence). The CDR3 has 15 residues. As DNA, the CDR3 is TGTGCCTGGAGCTTCGGGACAGGGGGCTACGATGAGCAGTTCTTC. Protein sequence: CAWSFGTGGYDEQFF. The full variable domain, completed using reference TRBV30 and TRBJ2-1, is SQTIHQWPATLVQPVGSPLSLECTVEGTSNPNLYWYRQAAGRGLQLLFYSVGIGQISSEVPQNLSASRPQDRQFILSSKKLLLSDSGFYLCAWSFGTGGYDEQFFGPGTRLTVL.

The chain is built from TRBV2 and TRBJ1-2; no reliable D call. Germline values: CDR1 SNHLY, CDR2 FYNNEI. V gave up 6 bases and J gave up 5 bases, with 4 bases separating them. The CDR3 sequence is 10 residues long. The CDR3 bases are TGTGCCAGCAGGGGTTATGGCTACACCTTC. Translation: CASRGYGYTF.

This clone was seen a handful of times. V and J are TRBV29-1 and TRBJ1-2, with D unresolved. This CDR3 is built from 13 residues. The V gene lost 7 bases and the J gene lost 3 bases, with 15 bases spanning the gap. Germline V gene sequence: CDR1 SQVTM, CDR2 ANQGSEA. The chain's CDR3 is CSAPRGTDYGYTF. The CDR3 nucleotides read TGCAGCGCCCCCCGGGGTACAGACTATGGCTACACCTTC.

This sequence joins TRBV7-9 and TRBJ1-3; 7 nucleotides line up with TRBD1. Germline loops: CDR1 SEHNR, CDR2 FQNEAQ (reference sequence). V was clipped by 4 bases and J by 0 bases; unmatched bases: 12. This CDR3 is 18 amino acids long. As DNA, the CDR3 is TGTGCCAGCAGCTGGTCGGACAGGAGGGATTCCTCTGGAAACACCATATATTTT. As protein: CASSWSDRRDSSGNTIYF.

The chain employs TRBV28 and TRBJ2-7, with 10 bases identical to TRBD2. Germline trimming cut 2 bases from V and 3 bases from J; bases unmatched to any gene: 4. The germline V gene has CDR1 MDHEN and CDR2 SYDVKM. This CDR3 has 15 residues. CDR3 region: CASSLRLAGRYEQYF. The DNA for the CDR3 is TGTGCCAGCAGTTTAAGACTAGCGGGTCGCTACGAGCAGTACTTC.

This clone was seen more than once but under ten times. The V gene is TRBV29-1, the J gene TRBJ2-1; D is undetermined. With 0 bases removed from V and 8 bases from J, the gap between germline ends came to 8 bases. The CDR3 totals 12 residues. Germline CDR1 reads SQVTM; CDR2 reads ANQGSEA. CDR3 amino acids: CSVEENGDEQFF. As DNA, the CDR3 is TGCAGCGTTGAAGAGAACGGCGATGAGCAGTTCTTC.

The gene calls are TRBV27 and TRBJ2-3; D is unresolved. Germline CDR1 MNHEY, CDR2 SMNVEV (reference sequence). This CDR3 region has 13 residues. V lost 5 bases and J 6 bases, leaving 12 bases between the germline ends. The CDR3 bases are TGTGCCAGCAGTGCCCTGACTGCGGATACGCAGTATTTT. It codes for CASSALTADTQYF.

The CDR3 region has the DNA TGTGCCAGCAGTTCCCTAGCGGGAGGCCAGATAGATACGCAGTATTTT. Its protein product is CASSSLAGGQIDTQYF. J is TRBJ2-3 and V is TRBV27; 11 positions match TRBD2. The CDR3 loop spans 16 amino acids. Germline CDR1 reads MNHEY; CDR2 reads SMNVEV (reference sequence). Trimming cost V 4 bases and J 5 bases; bases outside gene matches: 8.

J is TRBJ1-2 and V is TRBV30; no clear D gene. Germline loops: CDR1 GTSNPN, CDR2 SVGIG (reference sequence). The CDR3 has 13 amino acids. Deletions cut 1 base from V and 7 bases from J, with 13 bases between. CDR3 DNA sequence: TGTGCCTGGAGTGGCGGACCGCAGCGTGGCTACACCTTC. Encoded protein: CAWSGGPQRGYTF.

This clone was seen more than once but under ten times. The chain employs TRBV5-4 and TRBJ2-1; D call uncertain. Germline V gives CDR1 SGHNT, CDR2 YYREEE (reference sequence). V shed 9 bases and J shed 0 bases, with 16 bases lying between them. This CDR3 has 15 residues. CDR3 DNA: TGTGCCACCGAGGACCAGTCGAGCTCCTACAATGAGCAGTTCTTC. It encodes CATEDQSSSYNEQFF. Supplemented by reference TRBV5-4 and TRBJ2-1, the full variable domain reads ETGVTQSPTHLIKTRGQQVTLRCSSQSGHNTVSWYQQALGQGPQFIFQYYREEENGRGNFPPRFSGLQFPNYSSELNVNALELDDSALYLCATEDQSSSYNEQFFGPGTRLTVL.

The rearrangement links TRBV29-1 to TRBJ2-2; a possible D gene is TRBD1 (5 bases). Per the germline V gene, CDR1 is SQVTM and CDR2 is ANQGSEA. This CDR3 region has 13 residues. As DNA, the CDR3 is TGCACCGTAGGGCTGGGGCGGACCGGGGAGCTGTTTTTT. Translated: CTVGLGRTGELFF.

This sequence joins TRBV29-1 and TRBJ2-5; D gene unclear. CDR1 SQVTM and CDR2 ANQGSEA come from the germline V gene. CDR3 length equals 12 residues. V was cut by 2 bases and J by 2 bases, with 6 bases left in between. The CDR3 is CSVESSQETQYF. The CDR3 region has the DNA TGCAGCGTTGAATCGAGTCAAGAGACCCAGTACTTC.

This chain connects TRBV27 to TRBJ2-7; 8 bases agree with TRBD2. Germline CDR1 and CDR2: MNHEY and SMNVEV (reference sequence). Trimming took 8 bases from V and 5 from J; bases not matched to a gene: 11. This CDR3 has 14 amino acids. CDR3 sequence reads: CASGLVGRADEQYF. In nucleotides, the CDR3 is TGTGCCAGCGGCTTGGTCGGGAGGGCCGACGAGCAGTACTTC.

The chain links TRBV5-1 to TRBJ2-7; weak D call: TRBD1 (5 bases). The CDR3 is 14 residues long. Trimming stripped 3 bases from V and 4 bases from J, with 14 bases between. Per germline, CDR1 SGHRS and CDR2 YFSETQ. In nucleotides, the CDR3 is TGCGCCAGCAGCTCGGTGGACATCCAATACGAGCAGTACTTC. This sequence encodes CASSSVDIQYEQYF.

V and J are TRBV5-1 and TRBJ2-5; possible D gene TRBD1, 5 bases. V lost 4 bases and J 2 bases, leaving 15 bases between the germline ends. From germline, CDR1 is SGHRS and CDR2 YFSETQ. The CDR3 totals 15 residues. CDR3 sequence (DNA): TGCGCCAGCAGCCGACGGTGGGGCACACAAGAGACCCAGTACTTC. This gives the protein CASSRRWGTQETQYF.

The V call is TRBV29-1, the J call TRBJ1-1, with a weak D call TRBD1 (5 bases). This CDR3 contains 14 residues. The V and J ends lost 4 bases and 6 bases respectively, with 18 bases between them. Germline V CDR1 and CDR2: SQVTM, ANQGSEA. CDR3 loop: CSVAPTNPGSEAFF. The CDR3 coding sequence is TGCAGCGTTGCACCAACAAACCCAGGGTCTGAAGCTTTCTTT. Complete variable domain (other parts from reference TRBV29-1 and TRBJ1-1): SAVISQKPSRDICQRGTSLTIQCQVDSQVTMMFWYRQQPGQSLTLIATANQGSEATYESGFVIDKFPISRPNLTFSTLTVSNMSPEDSSIYLCSVAPTNPGSEAFFGQGTRLTVV.

The chain employs TRBV13 and TRBJ1-2; no clear D gene. Germline CDR1 reads PRHDT; CDR2 reads FYEKMQ (reference sequence). This CDR3 is 14 amino acids long. The germline V and J ends were trimmed by 0 bases and 0 bases, with 5 bases remaining between them. CDR3: CASSLGRANYGYTF. CDR3 coding DNA: TGTGCCAGCAGCTTAGGCCGAGCTAACTATGGCTACACCTTC. Full variable domain (rest looked up from reference TRBV13 and TRBJ1-2): AAGVIQSPRHLIKEKRETATLKCYPIPRHDTVYWYQQGPGQDPQFLISFYEKMQSDKGSIPDRFSAQQFSDYHSELNMSSLELGDSALYFCASSLGRANYGYTFGSGTRLTVV.

On this clone: The junction does not match germline at one end; this may be a read error. J is TRBJ2-2 and V is TRBV10-2; D is perhaps TRBD1 or TRBD2 (5 bases each). The CDR3 totals 16 residues. Per germline, CDR1 WSHSY and CDR2 SAAADI. CDR3 residues: CASSPGPRPFTRELFF. The CDR3, as DNA: TGCGCCAGCAGCCCGGGGCCTAGGCCTTTCACCCGGGAGCTGTTTTTT.

The chain carries TRBV28 and TRBJ1-2; D is perhaps TRBD1 (5 bases). The V and J ends lost 5 bases and 2 bases respectively, with 12 bases between them. The CDR3 covers 14 residues. Germline CDR1 and CDR2: MDHEN and SYDVKM. CDR3 nucleotides: TGTGCCAGCAGTACCACCGGGACCAACTATGGCTACACCTTC. It specifies CASSTTGTNYGYTF.

The chain uses TRBV9 and TRBJ2-7; 8 bases line up with TRBD2. The germline gives CDR1 SGDLS, CDR2 YYNGEE. Trimming cost V 3 bases and J 5 bases; bases outside gene matches: 10. This CDR3 has 15 residues. DNA for the CDR3: TGTGCCAGCAGCGCCTCGGCCATTAGCGGGAACGAGCAGTACTTC. Protein product: CASSASAISGNEQYF.

The chain is built from TRBV18 and TRBJ2-5; a weak D match, TRBD1 (6 bases). Germline assignment: CDR1 KGHSH and CDR2 LQKENI. The CDR3 has 14 residues. The V end lost 2 bases, the J end lost 5 bases, and 12 bases lay between the germline ends. The DNA of the CDR3 is TGTGCCAGCTCACCAAAGGACAGAGAGGAGACCCAGTACTTC. This sequence encodes CASSPKDREETQYF.

The V gene is TRBV28, the J gene TRBJ2-7, with D maybe TRBD2 (6 bases). Germline-derived CDR1 and CDR2 are MDHEN and SYDVKM. The CDR3 has 13 amino acids. With 3 bases removed from V and 2 bases from J, the gap between germline ends came to 8 bases. The CDR3 nucleotides read TGTGCCAGCAGTTTTAGGACTACCTACGAGCAGTACTTC. Its translation is CASSFRTTYEQYF.

V and J are TRBV5-1 and TRBJ2-5; weak D call: TRBD1 (6 bases). Germline-derived CDR1 and CDR2 are SGHRS and YFSETQ. The CDR3 has 12 residues. V shed 5 bases and J shed 6 bases, with 11 bases lying between them. The CDR3 DNA sequence: TGCGCCAGCAGTACAGGGCTGAAGACCCAGTACTTC. Encoded protein: CASSTGLKTQYF.

This chain uses TRBV28 with TRBJ2-3, with D hard to call. The V gene's germline CDR1 is MDHEN and CDR2 SYDVKM. This CDR3 is built from 17 residues. V shed 5 bases and J shed 6 bases, with 24 bases lying between them. The CDR3 DNA follows: TGTGCCAGCAGTAATGGGGATTGTTGCAGGCATTGGGATACGCAGTATTTT. Amino acid sequence: CASSNGDCCRHWDTQYF.

This chain joins TRBV4-3 and TRBJ2-7, with 8 bases identical to TRBD1. The CDR3 is 14 amino acids. Losses at the gene ends were 1 base for V and 5 bases for J; bases not matched to a gene: 4. The germline gives CDR1 LGHNA, CDR2 YSLEER. This chain's CDR3 is CASSQGDRLDEQYF. The CDR3 coding sequence is TGCGCCAGCAGCCAAGGGGACAGGCTGGACGAGCAGTACTTC.